This T cell receptor (beta chain) is drawn from a study of cytomegalovirus exposure and HLA in healthy donors. The study, taken as a whole, reports: It was in a later analysis that TCR association rates were seen to vary by HLA locus, highest for DRB1 and lowest for HLA-C. Later analysis demonstrated an association between a missense DCLRE1C variant and TCR beta V- and J-gene trimming. HLA alleles showed associations with about 15,000 TCR beta sequences in a later analysis, at a 0.05 false discovery rate.

This clone is a singleton in its sample. Its antigen is as yet unknown. Germline values: CDR1 SEHNR, CDR2 FQNEAQ (reference sequence). The CDR3 has 14 amino acids. V was cut by 3 bases and J by 5 bases, with 10 bases left in between. The PCR was carried out with 60 Vbeta primers and 13 Jbeta primers. The protocol was immunoSEQ multiplex PCR, while the TCRdb copy is restricted to in-frame clones and leaves out a portion. The profile covers approximately 180,000 clones, with approximately 79% appearing a single time and under 8% taken by the ten largest. The chain carries TRBV7-9 and TRBJ2-2, with D perhaps matching TRBD1 (6 bases). This sequence was found in a man in his forties in good health and CMV-seropositive. Sequences were obtained from PBMCs. The CDR3 DNA sequence: TGTGCCAGCAGCTTCCGAGGGGGTACCGGGGAGCTGTTTTTT. This codes for CASSFRGGTGELFF.